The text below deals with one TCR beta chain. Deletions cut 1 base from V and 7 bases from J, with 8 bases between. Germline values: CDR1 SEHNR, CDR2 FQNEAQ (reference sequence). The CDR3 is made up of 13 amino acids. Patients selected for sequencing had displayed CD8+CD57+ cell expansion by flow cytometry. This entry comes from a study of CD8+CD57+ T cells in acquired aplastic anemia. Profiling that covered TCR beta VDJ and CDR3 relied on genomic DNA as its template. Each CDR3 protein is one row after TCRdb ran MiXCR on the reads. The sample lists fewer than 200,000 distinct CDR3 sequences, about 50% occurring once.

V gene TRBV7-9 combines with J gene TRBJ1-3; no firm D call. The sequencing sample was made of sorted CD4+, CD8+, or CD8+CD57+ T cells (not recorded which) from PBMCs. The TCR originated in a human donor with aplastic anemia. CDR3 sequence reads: CASSLGQVNTIYF. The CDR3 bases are TGTGCCAGCAGCTTAGGCCAGGTGAACACCATATATTTT.